Sequencing of this TCR beta chain was carried out in a study of CD8+CD57+ T cells in acquired aplastic anemia. Study-wide results and limits: Patients and controls had in common twenty-nine CD8+ CDR3 sequences.

Genomic DNA was employed as the template in profiling TCR beta VDJ and CDR3. TCRdb re-called the reads through MiXCR, storing one row per CDR3 protein. The sample lists 150,000 or so distinct CDR3 sequences; about 45% were seen once. Comments on this clonotype: Its specificity is unknown.

Patients chosen for sequencing had shown CD8+CD57+ cell expansion by flow cytometry. The diagnosis in all patients was severe acquired aplastic anemia. The CDR3 is 16 amino acids. The germline V gene has CDR1 LNHNV and CDR2 YYDKDF (reference sequence). The J segment lost 4 bases and the V segment lost 0 bases, leaving 4 bases of the junction unmatched. Sequenced input: sorted CD4+, CD8+, or CD8+CD57+ T cells (not recorded which) from PBMCs. The sequence was collected from a human donor with aplastic anemia. The V call is TRBV15, the J call TRBJ2-7, with 12 bases lining up with TRBD1. CDR3 amino acids: CATSRDQGQGAYEQYF. The CDR3 DNA follows: TGTGCCACCAGCAGAGATCAGGGACAGGGGGCTTACGAGCAGTACTTC.